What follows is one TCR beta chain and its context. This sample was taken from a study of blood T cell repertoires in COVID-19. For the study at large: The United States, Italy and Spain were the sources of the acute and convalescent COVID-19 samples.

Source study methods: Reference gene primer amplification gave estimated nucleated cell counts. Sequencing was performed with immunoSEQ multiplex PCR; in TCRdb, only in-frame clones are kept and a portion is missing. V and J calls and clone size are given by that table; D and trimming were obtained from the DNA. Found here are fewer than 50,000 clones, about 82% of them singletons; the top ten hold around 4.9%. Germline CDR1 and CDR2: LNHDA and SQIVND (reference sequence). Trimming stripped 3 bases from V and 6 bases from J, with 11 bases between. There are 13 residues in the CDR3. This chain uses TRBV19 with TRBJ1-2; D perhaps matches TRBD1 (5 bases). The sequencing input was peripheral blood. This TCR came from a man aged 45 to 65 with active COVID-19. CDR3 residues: CASSMGGIDGYTF. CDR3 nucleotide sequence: TGTGCCAGTAGTATGGGGGGGATTGATGGCTACACCTTC.